This T cell receptor (beta chain) was recovered during a study of PD-1 blockade in classical Hodgkin lymphoma. At the level of the study: Patients got intravenous nivolumab 3 mg/kg every 2 weeks. Broader study findings: By C4D1, diversity of CD4+ TCRs had risen significantly, whereas that of CD8+ TCRs had not. Diminished baseline TCR diversity has been reported in newly diagnosed patients relative to healthy donors.

Notes on this clone: Its target is unknown.

Produced via immunoSEQ multiplex PCR; TCRdb's table is partial and in-frame only. Here the sample spans 40,000 or so clones, approximately 78% being singletons. Every patient had relapsed following autologous stem cell transplantation, and cohorts differed in brentuximab vedotin exposure. V dropped 1 base and J dropped 6 bases, with 8 bases sitting between them. The germline V gene has CDR1 SGHDT and CDR2 YYEEEE. The CDR3 is 13 residues long. The receptor comes from a human donor with classical Hodgkin lymphoma. The sequenced sample was peripheral blood mononuclear cells (PBMCs), obtained at baseline. V is TRBV5-6 and J is TRBJ1-5; D possibly corresponds to TRBD1 (6 bases). CDR3 in amino acids: CASSLTGSQPQHF. The CDR3 coding sequence is TGTGCCAGCAGCTTGACAGGGAGTCAGCCCCAGCATTTT.